This passage covers 16 T cell receptor beta chains from one sample sequenced in a study of radiotherapy plus CTLA-4 blockade in lung cancer. Only in-frame clones appear in the TCRdb table, and some are missing; sequencing was by immunoSEQ multiplex PCR. This table has about 120,000 clones, 78% appearing once. Sequences were derived from peripheral blood, sampled from a patient treated with radiotherapy plus ipilimumab. These receptor sequences come from a human donor with non-small cell lung cancer who had a partial response to radiotherapy plus ipilimumab.

This rearrangement joins TRBV29-1 to TRBJ2-7, with a tentative D call TRBD1 (6 bases). V shed 7 bases and J shed 4 bases, with 14 bases lying between them. Germline CDR1 reads SQVTM; CDR2 reads ANQGSEA. The CDR3 runs to 12 residues. CDR3 bases: TGCAGCGCGGGGCAGGGGATTTACGAGCAGTACGTC. Residues: CSAGQGIYEQYV.

The chain couples TRBV5-6 to TRBJ2-5, with 9 positions matching TRBD2. The CDR3 length is 17 residues. Germline CDR1 and CDR2: SGHDT and YYEEEE. V shed 3 bases and J 5 bases; nucleotides not matched to a gene: 14. CDR3 DNA: TGTGCCAGCAGCTCCCTAGATAGCGGGAGATCATGGGAGACCCAGTACTTC. Translation gives CASSSLDSGRSWETQYF. Based on the CDR3 plus reference TRBV5-6 and TRBJ2-5, the full variable domain is DAGVTQSPTHLIKTRGQQVTLRCSPKSGHDTVSWYQQALGQGPQFIFQYYEEEERQRGNFPDRFSGHQFPNYSSELNVNALLLGDSALYLCASSSLDSGRSWETQYFGPGTRLLVL.

The gene calls are TRBV25-1 and TRBJ2-7; tentative D call: TRBD1 (6 bases). The CDR3 consists of 13 residues. Trimming cost V 6 bases and J 9 bases, with 18 bases left between them. Germline CDR1 and CDR2: MGHDK and SYGVNS. In DNA, the CDR3 is TGTGCCAGCAGCCGAAATCAGGGGTTTGGGCAGTACTTC. Protein sequence: CASSRNQGFGQYF.

The chain employs TRBV19 and TRBJ2-1; 9 positions agree with TRBD2. Germline CDR1 is LNHDA and CDR2 is SQIVND (reference sequence). Germline trimming cut 3 bases from V and 4 bases from J; bases unmatched to any gene: 7. The CDR3 has 16 residues. The CDR3 protein is CASSMGLAGRYNEQFF. CDR3 bases: TGTGCCAGTAGTATGGGTCTAGCGGGGAGATACAATGAGCAGTTCTTC.

This chain uses TRBV11-3 with TRBJ2-7; D is ambiguous. CDR3 length: 14 residues. Germline assignment: CDR1 SGHNT and CDR2 YENEEA. V shed 0 bases and J shed 7 bases, with 13 bases lying between them. The CDR3 DNA follows: TGTGCCAGCAGCTTAGACGAGGCTCACGAAGAGCAGTACTTC. Translated, it gives CASSLDEAHEEQYF. Variable domain in full (rest from reference TRBV11-3 and TRBJ2-7): EAGVVQSPRYKIIEKKQPVAFWCNPISGHNTLYWYLQNLGQGPELLIRYENEEAVDDSQLPKDRFSAERLKGVDSTLKIQPAELGDSAVYLCASSLDEAHEEQYFGPGTRLTVT.

The sample holds a few counts of this clone. This rearrangement joins TRBV7-9 to TRBJ1-1, with D possibly matching TRBD1 (6 bases). CDR1 is SEHNR, CDR2 FQNEAQ, per germline (reference sequence). Trimming stripped 5 bases from V and 1 base from J, with 14 bases between. The CDR3 is 15 residues long. CDR3 bases: TGTGCCAGCAGCCCAACAGGGAAGGCGAACACTGAAGCTTTCTTT. It translates to CASSPTGKANTEAFF.

This clone was picked up a small number of times. V is TRBV18 and J is TRBJ2-7, with 9 positions matching TRBD1. The trim removed 4 bases at V and 5 bases at J, leaving 12 bases unmatched. The CDR3 loop spans 16 amino acids. Looked up from germline, CDR1 is KGHSH and CDR2 is LQKENI. The CDR3 is CASSQKPGQGRNEQYV. In nucleotides, the CDR3 is TGTGCCAGCTCACAGAAACCGGGACAGGGTCGGAACGAGCAGTACGTC.

The chain recombines TRBV11-2 with TRBJ1-2; 7 bases are a match to TRBD1. CDR1 is SGHAT and CDR2 is FQNNGV in the germline V gene. V was clipped by 0 bases and J by 4 bases; unmatched bases: 14. The CDR3 contains 18 residues. DNA of the CDR3: TGTGCCAGCAGCTTAGACGGGACAGCGGCGAACGGAGTCTATGGCTACACCTTC. It yields the protein CASSLDGTAANGVYGYTF.

This chain links TRBV6-4 with TRBJ1-5; 8 bases are a match to TRBD1. This CDR3 has 14 residues. Looked up from germline, CDR1 is MRHNA and CDR2 is SNTAGT. The V segment lost 7 bases and the J segment 10 bases; nucleotides outside the gene matches: 12. The CDR3 coding sequence is TGTGCCAGCACCATAAGTGACAGGGGAGCACCCCAGCATTTT. Translated: CASTISDRGAPQHF.

The chain has TRBV7-2 and TRBJ1-2; tentative D call: TRBD1 (5 bases). Per germline, CDR1 SGHTA and CDR2 FQGNSA. V was pared by 0 bases and J by 10 bases, with 21 bases between. This CDR3 is built from 16 residues. The CDR3 bases are TGTGCCAGCAGCTTAGCTTATGAGTGGACATTCTTGTCCTACACCTTC. Residues: CASSLAYEWTFLSYTF.

The CDR3 sequence: CASRARGVAKNIQYF. The CDR3 DNA follows: TGTGCCAGCAGGGCCCGGGGGGTGGCCAAAAACATTCAGTACTTC. The chain uses TRBV6-5 and TRBJ2-4; 7 bases map to TRBD2. The CDR3 consists of 15 residues. J was trimmed by 1 base and V by 6 bases; bases with no gene match: 6. The germline V gene has CDR1 MNHEY and CDR2 SVGAGI.

The chain joins TRBV7-8 to TRBJ2-5, with TRBD1 matching over 9 bases. Gene TRBJ2-7 matches the end of the DNA better, so the J call may be wrong. The germline V gene has CDR1 SGHVS and CDR2 FQNEAQ. The CDR3 contains 16 residues. CDR3 sequence: CASSLVGLGQGYEQYF. As DNA, the CDR3 is TGTGCCAGCAGCTTAGTAGGGCTGGGACAGGGATACGAGCAGTACTTC.

On this clone itself: Germline and junction disagree at one end, which may indicate a read error. V and J are TRBV5-1 and TRBJ2-1; the D is unclear. This CDR3 comprises 13 residues. Germline values: CDR1 SGHRS, CDR2 YFSETQ. The CDR3, as DNA: TGCGCCAGCAGCTTGGACTGGTTGAATGGGCAGTTCTTC. Encoded protein: CASSLDWLNGQFF.

V is TRBV6-6 and J is TRBJ1-1, with 8 nucleotides matching TRBD1. Trimming cost V 6 bases and J 7 bases; bases outside gene matches: 7. Germline V lookup: CDR1 MNHNY, CDR2 SVGAGI (reference sequence). CDR3 length: 13 residues. The CDR3 is CASSPTGGFEAFF. The CDR3 DNA reads TGTGCCAGCAGCCCCACAGGGGGGTTTGAAGCTTTCTTT.

The chain is built from TRBV19 and TRBJ1-2; TRBD1 might be the D (6 bases). This CDR3 has 13 residues. Germline CDR1 LNHDA, CDR2 SQIVND (reference sequence). Between the trimmed V and J ends, which lost 5 bases and 7 bases, there was a span of 14 bases. The CDR3 loop reads CASSAQGLSGYTF. The CDR3 DNA reads TGTGCCAGTAGTGCTCAGGGGTTGAGTGGCTACACCTTC.

This chain joins TRBV5-1 and TRBJ1-5; 7 bases are a match to TRBD1. The germline V gene has CDR1 SGHRS and CDR2 YFSETQ. CDR3 length: 15 amino acids. After removal of 2 bases from V and 3 bases from J, the junction contained 5 bases not matched to a gene. The CDR3 protein is CASSLGTGVNQPQHF. In nucleotides, the CDR3 is TGCGCCAGCAGCTTAGGAACAGGGGTCAATCAGCCCCAGCATTTT.